This is a list of T cell receptor beta chains from one sample in a study of blood T cell repertoires in COVID-19. Libraries were prepared by immunoSEQ multiplex PCR; TCRdb keeps only in-frame clonotypes and omits some of them. The sample records around 370,000 clones, roughly 90% being singletons. Sequenced input: peripheral blood. Receptors were obtained from a man aged 18 to 29 with active or convalescent COVID-19. The CDR3 runs from the conserved cysteine through the conserved F or W. A D gene is named only where the DNA matches it firmly. Not every row has a clone size; where given, it reads once, few, many or a size class.

V	D	J	size	CDR3	DNA
TRBV29-1	.	TRBJ2-1	.	CSVETRERGNSYNEQFF	TGCAGCGTTGAAACACGAGAGAGAGGGAACTCCTACAATGAGCAGTTCTTC
TRBV28	.	TRBJ1-5	.	CASSRSNQPQHF	TGTGCCAGCAGTCGGAGCAATCAGCCCCAGCATTTT
TRBV4-1	TRBD2	TRBJ2-1	.	CASSQGGGSYNEQFF	TGCGCCAGCAGCCAAGGGGGGGGATCTTACAATGAGCAGTTCTTC
TRBV19	TRBD1	TRBJ1-1	.	CASSKGQKNTEAFF	TGTGCCAGTAGTAAGGGACAGAAGAACACTGAAGCTTTCTTT
TRBV28	.	TRBJ1-5	.	CASSFSVYSNQPQHF	TGTGCCAGCAGTTTCTCAGTTTATAGCAATCAGCCCCAGCATTTT
TRBV2	.	TRBJ2-6	.	CASRGRPSGANVLTF	TGTGCCAGCAGAGGGCGGCCCTCTGGGGCCAACGTGCTGACTTTC
TRBV10-3	TRBD1	TRBJ1-2	.	CAISDPGTGEYGYTF	TGTGCCATCAGTGACCCCGGGACAGGGGAGTATGGCTACACCTTC
TRBV7-2	.	TRBJ2-7	few	CASSRWRGEQYF	TGTGCCAGCAGCCGATGGCGGGGCGAGCAGTACTTC
TRBV11-2	TRBD1	TRBJ2-7	.	CASSRGGQGSEQYF	TGTGCCAGCAGCCGAGGGGGACAGGGCTCCGAGCAGTACTTC
TRBV7-3	TRBD1	TRBJ2-4	.	CASSPSPRDRGNIQYF	TGTGCCAGCAGCCCATCTCCCCGGGACAGGGGGAACATTCAGTACTTC
TRBV19	TRBD1	TRBJ2-7	.	CASSDPGQGTSTHF	TGTGCCAGTAGTGATCCCGGACAGGGGACCTCCACCCACTTC
TRBV20-1	.	TRBJ1-5	.	CSASSREIPQRNQPQHF	TGCAGTGCTAGTTCCAGGGAAATTCCCCAACGCAATCAGCCCCAGCATTTT
TRBV24-1	TRBD1	TRBJ2-7	once	CATSEAGGYEQYF	TGTGCCACCAGTGAAGCAGGGGGATACGAGCAGTACTTC
TRBV6-1	.	TRBJ2-3	.	CASSEETRPNTDTQYF	TGTGCCAGCAGTGAAGAGACTAGGCCGAACACAGATACGCAGTATTTT
TRBV10-3	.	TRBJ2-7	.	CAIRDLAASYEQYF	TGTGCCATCAGAGACCTAGCCGCCTCCTACGAGCAGTACTTC
TRBV7-2	.	TRBJ1-2	.	CASSLAGGYGYTF	TGTGCCAGCAGCTTAGCCGGCGGATATGGCTACACCTTC
TRBV2	.	TRBJ1-5	.	CASRDLGNQPQHF	TGTGCCAGCAGGGATCTAGGCAATCAGCCCCAGCATTTT
TRBV5-5	.	TRBJ1-2	.	CASSFLGQVDGYTF	TGTGCCAGCAGCTTTTTAGGACAAGTAGATGGCTACACCTTC
TRBV6-6	TRBD1	TRBJ1-2	.	CASSSTETGGGSGYTF	TGTGCCAGCAGTTCAACCGAGACAGGGGGTGGGTCTGGCTACACCTTC
TRBV6-5	.	TRBJ2-7	.	CASSSAGDYEQYF	TGTGCCAGCAGTTCAGCCGGGGATTACGAGCAGTACTTC
TRBV19	.	TRBJ1-6	.	CASSPGVSYNSPLHF	TGTGCCAGTAGTCCAGGGGTCTCCTATAATTCACCCCTCCACTTT
TRBV2	.	TRBJ1-1	.	CASSLDREAFF	TGTGCCAGCAGTTTAGACAGGGAAGCTTTCTTT
TRBV11-2	.	TRBJ2-7	.	CASSFATVYEQYF	TGTGCCAGCAGCTTTGCGACAGTCTACGAGCAGTACTTC
TRBV7-9	.	TRBJ2-7	.	CASSLGTVEQYF	TGTGCCAGCAGCTTAGGAACGGTCGAGCAGTACTTC
TRBV19	.	TRBJ2-5	.	CASRRGEETQYF	TGTGCCAGTCGGCGCGGTGAGGAGACCCAGTACTTC
TRBV6-5	.	TRBJ1-1	.	CASSLTNRWGNTEAFF	TGTGCCAGCAGTTTGACCAACAGGTGGGGAAACACTGAAGCTTTCTTT
TRBV7-9	.	TRBJ2-6	.	CASSDRFTGANVLTF	TGTGCCAGCAGCGACAGATTTACTGGGGCCAACGTCCTGACTTTC
TRBV28	TRBD1	TRBJ1-4	.	CASSRLGQGTNEKLFF	TGTGCCAGCAGTCGACTCGGACAGGGAACTAATGAAAAACTGTTTTTT
TRBV18	TRBD1	TRBJ2-1	.	CASSVLTGTGVTYNEQFF	TGTGCCAGCTCAGTACTGACCGGGACAGGGGTTACCTACAATGAGCAGTTCTTC
TRBV6-2/TRBV6-3	.	TRBJ1-5	.	CASSRGQTNQPQHF	TGTGCCAGCAGCCGCGGACAGACTAATCAGCCCCAGCATTTT
TRBV9	TRBD2	TRBJ2-1	.	CASSPRGTSGNYNEQFF	TGTGCCAGCAGCCCGCGGGGGACTAGCGGTAACTACAATGAGCAGTTCTTC
TRBV2	TRBD1	TRBJ1-3	.	CASSESTGYGNTIYF	TGTGCCAGCAGTGAGTCGACAGGGTATGGAAACACCATATATTTT
TRBV6-5	.	TRBJ1-1	few	CASSPRTVQNTEAFF	TGTGCCAGCAGTCCTAGAACTGTGCAGAACACTGAAGCTTTCTTT
TRBV7-2	.	TRBJ2-5	.	CASSLTDYQETQYF	TGTGCCAGCAGCTTAACCGACTACCAAGAGACCCAGTACTTC
TRBV7-2	.	TRBJ2-7	.	CASSWRTQSSYEQYF	TGTGCCAGCAGCTGGAGGACCCAAAGCTCCTACGAGCAGTACTTC
TRBV25-1	TRBD2	TRBJ2-1	.	CASNPLGVAGDNEQFF	TGTGCCAGCAACCCACTCGGGGTAGCGGGAGACAATGAGCAGTTCTTC
TRBV28	TRBD1	TRBJ1-2	.	CASSFRTGAYGYTF	TGTGCCAGCAGTTTCCGAACAGGGGCCTATGGCTACACCTTC
TRBV27	TRBD1	TRBJ1-5	.	CASSITGVSNQPQHF	TGTGCCAGCAGCATAACAGGGGTTAGCAATCAGCCCCAGCATTTT
TRBV4-1	.	TRBJ1-6	once	CASSQVRGGGSYNSPLHF	TGCGCCAGCAGCCAAGTAAGAGGGGGAGGGTCCTATAATTCACCCCTCCACTTT
TRBV7-2	.	TRBJ2-5	.	CASSLDPVVAALETQYF	TGTGCCAGCAGCTTAGATCCCGTGGTAGCGGCTTTGGAGACCCAGTACTTC
TRBV11-3	TRBD2	TRBJ2-3	.	CASSLVAGGPGDTQYF	TGTGCCAGCAGCTTAGTGGCGGGAGGGCCTGGAGATACGCAGTATTTT
TRBV28	TRBD1	TRBJ1-5	.	CASSRSLGTGGGSNQPQHF	TGTGCCAGCAGCCGTTCCCTCGGGACAGGGGGCGGTAGCAATCAGCCCCAGCATTTT
TRBV4-3	.	TRBJ1-6	.	CASSQGVNSPLHF	TGCGCCAGCAGCCAAGGCGTGAATTCACCCCTCCACTTT
TRBV6-5	TRBD1	TRBJ1-2	.	CASSPALTGDYGYTF	TGTGCCAGCAGCCCCGCGCTGACAGGGGACTATGGCTACACCTTC
TRBV4-2	TRBD1	TRBJ1-4	.	CASSQAQRQGYEKLFF	TGTGCCAGCAGCCAAGCTCAGAGACAGGGGTATGAAAAACTGTTTTTT
TRBV12-3/TRBV12-4	TRBD1	TRBJ1-2	once	CATHRGGNYGYTF	TGTGCCACCCACAGGGGGGGAAACTATGGCTACACCTTC
TRBV5-4	TRBD1	TRBJ1-4	once	CASSPRDRGEKLFF	TGTGCCAGCAGCCCCCGGGACAGGGGAGAAAAACTGTTTTTT
TRBV29-1	TRBD1	TRBJ2-7	.	CSVGLKNRGGEQYF	TGCAGCGTTGGTCTGAAGAACAGGGGCGGAGAGCAGTACTTC